The rows below give T cell receptor beta chains drawn from one sample of a study of control samples from healthy donors and cancer patients. TCRdb's copy holds only in-frame clones and misses some; the assay was immunoSEQ multiplex PCR. The sample records tens of thousands of clones, about 87% being singletons. Sequenced: blood. The origin of the receptors is a woman in her sixties or seventies in good health. Both conserved end residues are part of each CDR3.

v_call: TRBV2; j_call: TRBJ1-6; cdr3_aa: CASREEGESPLHF
v_call: TRBV6-1; j_call: TRBJ1-5; cdr3_aa: CASSEGGGGSNQPQHF
v_call: TRBV5-1; j_call: TRBJ1-3; cdr3_aa: CASSRTGTVELGSGNTIYF
v_call: TRBV3-1/TRBV3-2; j_call: TRBJ2-7; cdr3_aa: CASSQAGGRHYEQYF
v_call: TRBV10-2; j_call: TRBJ1-2; cdr3_aa: CASSGEARGGYGYTF
v_call: TRBV30; j_call: TRBJ1-1; cdr3_aa: CAWNPQGTNTEAFF
v_call: TRBV6-4; j_call: TRBJ2-3; cdr3_aa: CASSLDPGTGVDTQYF
v_call: TRBV2; j_call: TRBJ2-2; cdr3_aa: CASSEALVSGELFF
v_call: TRBV6-5; j_call: TRBJ1-1; cdr3_aa: CASSYAFGTGNTEAFF
v_call: TRBV9; j_call: TRBJ1-2; cdr3_aa: CASSVEGASKSGYTF
v_call: TRBV10-3; j_call: TRBJ1-3; cdr3_aa: CATQGFSGNTIYF
v_call: TRBV18; j_call: TRBJ1-1; cdr3_aa: CASSPRYEQGWEAFF
v_call: TRBV6-5; j_call: TRBJ1-1; cdr3_aa: CASSRQTNTEAFF
v_call: TRBV5-4; j_call: TRBJ1-4; cdr3_aa: CASSLQGGSTNEKLFF
v_call: TRBV6-5; j_call: TRBJ1-1; cdr3_aa: CASRMTGDAEAFF
v_call: TRBV2; j_call: TRBJ1-6; cdr3_aa: CASSVSSTNSPLHF
v_call: TRBV19; j_call: TRBJ2-3; cdr3_aa: CASSFLTSGRGATQYF
v_call: TRBV6-5; j_call: TRBJ1-5; cdr3_aa: CASSTGDNQPQHF
v_call: TRBV6-5; j_call: TRBJ1-4; cdr3_aa: CASRRDGYEKLFF
v_call: TRBV6-5; j_call: TRBJ1-1; cdr3_aa: CASSLTGNTEAFF
v_call: TRBV3-1/TRBV3-2; j_call: TRBJ1-1; cdr3_aa: CASSQRSEAFF
v_call: TRBV7-2; j_call: TRBJ2-3; cdr3_aa: CASSEAGTSGGPDTQYF
v_call: TRBV3-1/TRBV3-2; j_call: TRBJ2-7; cdr3_aa: CASSSGGEQYF
v_call: TRBV24-1; j_call: TRBJ2-5; cdr3_aa: CATSDSGETQYF
v_call: TRBV11-2; j_call: TRBJ1-2; cdr3_aa: CASSPPRTGARGYTF
v_call: TRBV12-3/TRBV12-4; j_call: TRBJ1-3; cdr3_aa: CASSQFSGNTIYF
v_call: TRBV15; j_call: TRBJ1-1; cdr3_aa: CATSRDALNTEAFF
v_call: TRBV6-2/TRBV6-3; j_call: TRBJ1-5; cdr3_aa: CASSYEQGSNQPQHF
v_call: TRBV7-8; j_call: TRBJ2-1; cdr3_aa: CASSLLGLSIDEQFF
v_call: TRBV7-8; j_call: TRBJ2-7; cdr3_aa: CASSVRGAGVSSYEQYF
v_call: TRBV2; j_call: TRBJ1-4; cdr3_aa: CASKGQGNEKLFF
v_call: TRBV9; j_call: TRBJ2-3; cdr3_aa: CASSSGPTDTQYF
v_call: TRBV10-2; j_call: TRBJ2-7; cdr3_aa: CASSEGISYEQYF
v_call: TRBV10-2; j_call: TRBJ1-1; cdr3_aa: CASSSGVVMSEAFF
v_call: TRBV18; j_call: TRBJ2-7; cdr3_aa: CASSPGGGREQYF
v_call: TRBV2; j_call: TRBJ2-7; cdr3_aa: CASSEEGIFYEQYF
v_call: TRBV18; j_call: TRBJ2-5; cdr3_aa: CASSLRQGVETQYF
v_call: TRBV5-6; j_call: TRBJ2-2; cdr3_aa: CASSFQGTNTGELFF
v_call: TRBV20-1; j_call: TRBJ2-7; cdr3_aa: CSASPRPHEQYF
v_call: TRBV5-1; j_call: TRBJ2-1; cdr3_aa: CASSFGPLSSYNEQFF
v_call: TRBV24-1; j_call: TRBJ2-5; cdr3_aa: CATSDLGSAETQYF
v_call: TRBV6-5; j_call: TRBJ1-2; cdr3_aa: CASSYSRGGRGYTF
v_call: TRBV5-1; j_call: TRBJ1-1; cdr3_aa: CASMDTMNTEAFF
v_call: TRBV30; j_call: TRBJ1-1; cdr3_aa: CACTGGARTFF
v_call: TRBV5-6; j_call: TRBJ2-5; cdr3_aa: CASSLAPGLAQETQYF
v_call: TRBV12-3/TRBV12-4; j_call: TRBJ1-1; cdr3_aa: CASSLGGNTEAFF